The 19 T cell receptor beta chains listed next were all sequenced from one sample in a study of T cell changes during pregnancy in multiple sclerosis. Sequencing used immunoSEQ multiplex PCR; TCRdb keeps in-frame clones, though not all of them. This table holds 28,000 or so clones, approximately 86% found once. The sequencing here drew on CD4+ T cells from peripheral blood mononuclear cells, taken in the first trimester of pregnancy. The receptor source for this set is a female donor in good health, enrolled as a control in a pregnancy study.

This rearrangement joins TRBV4-3 to TRBJ2-5; D is unclear. The V gene's germline CDR1 is LGHNA and CDR2 YSLEER. The V and J ends lost 0 bases and 7 bases respectively, with 9 bases between them. This CDR3 comprises 13 residues. The CDR3: CASSQDPPGTQYF. Here the CDR3 DNA reads TGCGCCAGCAGCCAAGATCCCCCAGGGACCCAGTACTTC.

The V and J genes are TRBV9 and TRBJ2-3, with 8 bases fitting TRBD2. CDR1 is SGDLS, CDR2 YYNGEE, per germline. The CDR3 totals 14 residues. V lost 3 bases to trimming and J lost 1 base; unmatched junction nucleotides: 1. DNA of the CDR3: TGTGCCAGCAGCGGTAGCGGGGGCACAGATACGCAGTATTTT. Protein sequence: CASSGSGGTDTQYF.

CDR3 sequence (DNA): TGCGCCAGCAGCTTGGGTTCCCGGACCGGGGGCACCGGGGAGCTGTTTTTT. Protein sequence: CASSLGSRTGGTGELFF. The gene calls are TRBV5-1 and TRBJ2-2, with D tentatively TRBD2 (6 bases). The CDR3 consists of 17 residues. Germline values: CDR1 SGHRS, CDR2 YFSETQ. The V end lost 0 bases, the J end lost 4 bases, and 16 bases lay between the germline ends.

The chain couples TRBV7-3 to TRBJ2-1; 13 nucleotides line up with TRBD2. CDR3 size: 18 residues. In germline, CDR1 is SGHTA, CDR2 FQGTGA. J was trimmed by 2 bases and V by 5 bases; bases with no gene match: 9. CDR3 residues: CASSRKVTSGGTYNEQFF. CDR3 DNA sequence: TGTGCCAGCAGCCGAAAAGTGACTAGCGGGGGGACCTACAATGAGCAGTTCTTC. Using reference TRBV7-3 and TRBJ2-1 for the parts outside the CDR3, the full variable domain is GAGVSQTPSNKVTEKGKYVELRCDPISGHTALYWYRQSLGQGPEFLIYFQGTGAADDSGLPNDRFFAVRPEGSVSTLKIQRTERGDSAVYLCASSRKVTSGGTYNEQFFGPGTRLTVL.

The genes are TRBV7-2 and TRBJ1-2; D is possibly TRBD1 (5 bases). V gave up 5 bases and J gave up 8 bases, with 18 bases separating them. This CDR3 spans 14 amino acids. In germline, CDR1 is SGHTA, CDR2 FQGNSA. The CDR3 reads CASSPGLQAQGYTF. CDR3 nucleotide sequence: TGTGCCAGCAGCCCCGGACTACAGGCCCAGGGCTACACCTTC.

This chain links TRBV29-1 with TRBJ1-3; D not resolved. The CDR3 consists of 14 residues. CDR1 is SQVTM, CDR2 ANQGSEA, per germline. V shed 4 bases and J shed 0 bases, with 10 bases lying between them. DNA for the CDR3: TGCAGCGTTGTGGACTCTCTCTCTGGAAACACCATATATTTT. Protein product: CSVVDSLSGNTIYF.

The V call is TRBV11-2, the J call TRBJ2-6; TRBD2 is a possible D gene (7 bases). This CDR3 comprises 19 residues. V lost 7 bases and J lost 0, with 22 bases in between. Germline V gene data show CDR1 as SGHAT and CDR2 as FQNNGV. The CDR3 nucleotides are TGTGCCAGCACCATTATTCGGCGGGGGCAACGCTCTGGGGCCAACGTCCTGACTTTC. Translation gives CASTIIRRGQRSGANVLTF.

This clone appeared once. The chain recombines TRBV7-2 with TRBJ2-3, with D possibly being TRBD2 (5 bases). Germline V gene data show CDR1 as SGHTA and CDR2 as FQGNSA. V shed 3 bases and J shed 6 bases, with 7 bases lying between them. The CDR3 totals 12 residues. Here the CDR3 DNA reads TGTGCCAGCAGCTTCGTAGCGGATACGCAGTATTTT. This encodes CASSFVADTQYF.

The V and J genes are TRBV11-3 and TRBJ1-1; perhaps TRBD1 as D (5 bases). V lost 4 bases, J lost 5 bases, and 11 bases lay in between. CDR3 size: 13 residues. CDR1 and CDR2 (germline): SGHNT, YENEEA. The CDR3 DNA sequence: TGTGCCAGCAGCTCGCGGGGGGGAACTGAAGCTTTCTTT. This translates into CASSSRGGTEAFF.

V and J are TRBV27 and TRBJ1-1; D gene uncertain. The CDR3 extends over 13 amino acids. In germline, CDR1 is MNHEY, CDR2 SMNVEV (reference sequence). The V end lost 6 bases, the J end lost 5 bases, and 13 bases lay between the germline ends. DNA of the CDR3: TGTGCCAGCAGCGTTACCGTGGAGACTGAAGCTTTCTTT. Translation gives CASSVTVETEAFF.

This clone was found once. Other DNA sequences in this specimen translate into the identical CDR3. V and J are TRBV4-2 and TRBJ2-1, with 7 bases aligning to TRBD1. V shed 1 base and J 5 bases; nucleotides not matched to a gene: 2. The CDR3 loop spans 14 amino acids. Germline CDR1 reads LGHNA; CDR2 reads YNFKEQ. The CDR3 DNA reads TGTGCCAGCAGCCAAGGGGACAGAGACAATGAGCAGTTCTTC. Its translation: CASSQGDRDNEQFF.

The chain combines TRBV12-5 with TRBJ2-3; 8 positions agree with TRBD2. The CDR3 contains 14 residues. The germline V gene encodes CDR1 LGHNT and CDR2 FRNRAP. V was clipped by 9 bases and J by 5 bases; unmatched bases: 10. The CDR3 DNA sequence: TGTGCTAGCCGCGGGGGGTCCAGGGGAGATACGCAGTATTTT. This gives the protein CASRGGSRGDTQYF.

The chain combines TRBV5-1 with TRBJ2-2; perhaps TRBD1 as D (6 bases). This CDR3 is 15 amino acids long. Germline V gives CDR1 SGHRS, CDR2 YFSETQ. Trimming stripped 2 bases from V and 1 base from J, with 9 bases between. CDR3 amino acids: CASSFRDMNTGELFF. The CDR3 DNA reads TGCGCCAGCAGCTTCCGGGACATGAACACCGGGGAGCTGTTTTTT. Using reference TRBV5-1 and TRBJ2-2 for the parts outside the CDR3, the full variable domain is KAGVTQTPRYLIKTRGQQVTLSCSPISGHRSVSWYQQTPGQGLQFLFEYFSETQRNKGNFPGRFSGRQFSNSRSEMNVSTLELGDSALYLCASSFRDMNTGELFFGEGSRLTVL.

The rearrangement links TRBV19 to TRBJ1-1; 9 nucleotides align to TRBD1. J gave up 3 bases and V 10 bases, and 6 bases lay outside the gene matches. There are 13 residues in the CDR3. The germline gives CDR1 LNHDA, CDR2 SQIVND (reference sequence). The CDR3 DNA is TGTGCCACCTCCGGGACAGGGTACACTGAAGCTTTCTTT. Amino acids: CATSGTGYTEAFF.

V is TRBV5-1 and J is TRBJ2-3; 9 nucleotides agree with TRBD1. CDR1 and CDR2 (germline): SGHRS, YFSETQ. The CDR3 is 15 amino acids. After removal of 4 bases from V and 0 bases from J, the junction contained 3 bases not matched to a gene. CDR3 DNA sequence: TGCGCCAGCAGCAGGGACAGGGCGAGCACAGATACGCAGTATTTT. Translation gives CASSRDRASTDTQYF.

The chain uses TRBV7-2 and TRBJ2-3; D not resolved. The germline CDR1 and CDR2 sequences are SGHTA and FQGNSA. The CDR3 consists of 13 residues. The V end lost 1 base, the J end lost 3 bases, and 5 bases lay between the germline ends. CDR3 amino acids: CASSLVRTDTQYF. The CDR3, as DNA: TGTGCCAGCAGCTTAGTTAGAACAGATACGCAGTATTTT.

This clone was seen only a few times. This chain joins TRBV6-6 and TRBJ1-5; 7 nucleotides line up with TRBD1. V shed 3 bases and J 2 bases; nucleotides not matched to a gene: 4. Looked up from germline, CDR1 is MNHNY and CDR2 is SVGAGI (reference sequence). This CDR3 region has 15 residues. The CDR3 loop is CASSYDRAGNQPQHF. DNA of the CDR3: TGTGCCAGCAGTTATGACAGGGCGGGCAATCAGCCCCAGCATTTT.

The rearrangement links TRBV11-2 to TRBJ1-3, with D perhaps TRBD1 (5 bases). The ends were cut back, 7 bases at V and 8 bases at J, with 15 bases in the middle. The CDR3 sequence is 13 residues long. Germline CDR1 reads SGHAT; CDR2 reads FQNNGV. As DNA, the CDR3 is TGTGCCAGCACCGAACACACGGGGGACACCATATATTTT. Translation gives CASTEHTGDTIYF.

This clone was picked up a small number of times. The chain joins TRBV5-1 to TRBJ1-1, with D possibly matching TRBD1 (5 bases). The CDR3 loop spans 13 amino acids. Per germline, CDR1 SGHRS and CDR2 YFSETQ. Trimming left V 4 bases short and J 1 base short, with 8 bases between. The CDR3 protein is CASSHDRNTEAFF. The CDR3 region has the DNA TGCGCCAGCAGCCACGACAGGAACACTGAAGCTTTCTTT. The full variable domain, rest sourced from reference TRBV5-1 and TRBJ1-1, is KAGVTQTPRYLIKTRGQQVTLSCSPISGHRSVSWYQQTPGQGLQFLFEYFSETQRNKGNFPGRFSGRQFSNSRSEMNVSTLELGDSALYLCASSHDRNTEAFFGQGTRLTVV.